This T cell receptor beta chain was found in a study of T cell repertoires in cytomegalovirus infection. For the study at large: Both a matching HLA type and CMV infection were indicated by public TCR beta signatures.

In TCRdb, the reads were re-called with MiXCR into one record per CDR3 protein. The profile shows around 320,000 distinct CDR3 sequences, over 7.5% of them singletons. There are 16 residues in the CDR3. CDR1 is SEHNR and CDR2 is FQNEAQ in the germline V gene (reference sequence). V lost 4 bases to trimming and J lost 5 bases, with 20 bases between them. Study-wide results and caveats: CMV carriers having the relevant HLA were flagged by cumulative public TCR beta family frequency. In two of eight donors, the top clonotype was HLA-C-restricted CMV-specific.

There are many counts of this clonotype. Its antigen is not identified. The TCR originated in a human donor in good health (CMV status not recorded). Some clones in this sample may be carry-over from other donors' samples. The rearrangement links TRBV7-9 to TRBJ1-1; D is unresolved. The sequencing input was PBMCs. The CDR3 spells CASSSRLRVRGTEAFF. The CDR3 DNA is TGTGCCAGCAGCTCCCGACTTCGGGTCCGAGGGACTGAAGCTTTCTTT.